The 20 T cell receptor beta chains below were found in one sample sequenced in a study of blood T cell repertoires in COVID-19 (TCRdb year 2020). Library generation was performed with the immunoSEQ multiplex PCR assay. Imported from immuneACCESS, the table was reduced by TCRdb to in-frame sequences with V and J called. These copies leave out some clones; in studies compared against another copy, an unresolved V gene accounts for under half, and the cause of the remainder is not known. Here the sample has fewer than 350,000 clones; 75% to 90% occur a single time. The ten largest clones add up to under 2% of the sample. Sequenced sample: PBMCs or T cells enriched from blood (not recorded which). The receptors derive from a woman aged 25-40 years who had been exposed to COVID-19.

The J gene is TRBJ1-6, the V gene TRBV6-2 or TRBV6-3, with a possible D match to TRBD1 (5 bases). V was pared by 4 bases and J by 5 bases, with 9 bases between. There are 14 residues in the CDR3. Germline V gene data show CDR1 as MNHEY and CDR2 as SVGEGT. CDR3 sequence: CASSSRQNNSPLHF. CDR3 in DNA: TGTGCCAGCAGTTCACGACAGAATAATTCACCCCTCCACTTT.

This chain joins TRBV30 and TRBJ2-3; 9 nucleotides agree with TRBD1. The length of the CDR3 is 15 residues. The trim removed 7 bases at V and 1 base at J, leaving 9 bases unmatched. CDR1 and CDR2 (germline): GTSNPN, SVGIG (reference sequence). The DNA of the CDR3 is TGTGCCTTCACAAGCCGGGACAGGGGCACAGATACGCAGTATTTT. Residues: CAFTSRDRGTDTQYF.

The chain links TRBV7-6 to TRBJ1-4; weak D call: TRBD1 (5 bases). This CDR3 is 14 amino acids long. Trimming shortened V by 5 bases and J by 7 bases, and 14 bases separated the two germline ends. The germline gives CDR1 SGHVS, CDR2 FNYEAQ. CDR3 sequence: CASSLGQAVEKLFF. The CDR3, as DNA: TGTGCCAGCAGCCTCGGACAAGCCGTTGAAAAACTGTTTTTT.

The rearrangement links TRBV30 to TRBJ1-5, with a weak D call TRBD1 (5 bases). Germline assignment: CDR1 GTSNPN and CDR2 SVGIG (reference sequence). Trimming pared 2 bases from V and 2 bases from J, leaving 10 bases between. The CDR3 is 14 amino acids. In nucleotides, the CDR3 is TGTGCCTGGAGTCTAGGGGTGGGCAATCAGCCCCAGCATTTT. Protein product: CAWSLGVGNQPQHF.

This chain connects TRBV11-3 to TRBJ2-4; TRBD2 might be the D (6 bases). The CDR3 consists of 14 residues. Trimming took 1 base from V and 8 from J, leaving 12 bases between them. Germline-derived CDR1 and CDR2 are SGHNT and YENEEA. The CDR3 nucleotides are TGTGCCAGCAGCTTAGGGCGGGAAGAGGACATTCAGTACTTC. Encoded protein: CASSLGREEDIQYF.

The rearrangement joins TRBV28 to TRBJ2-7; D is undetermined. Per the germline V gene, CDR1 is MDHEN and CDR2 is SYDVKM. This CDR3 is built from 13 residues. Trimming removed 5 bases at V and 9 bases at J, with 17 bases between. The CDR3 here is CASSLELFRWQYF. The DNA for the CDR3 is TGTGCCAGCAGTCTTGAATTGTTCAGATGGCAGTACTTC.

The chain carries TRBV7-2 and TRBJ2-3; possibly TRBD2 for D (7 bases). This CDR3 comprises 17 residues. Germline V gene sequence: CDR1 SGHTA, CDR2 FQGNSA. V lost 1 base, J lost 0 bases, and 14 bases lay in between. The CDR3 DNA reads TGTGCCAGCAGCTTAGTAACCGGGGGGCTTAGCACAGATACGCAGTATTTT. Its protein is CASSLVTGGLSTDTQYF.

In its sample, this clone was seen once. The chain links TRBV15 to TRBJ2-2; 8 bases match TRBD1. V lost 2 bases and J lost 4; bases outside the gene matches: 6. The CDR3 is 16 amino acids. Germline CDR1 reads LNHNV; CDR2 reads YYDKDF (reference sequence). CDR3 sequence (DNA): TGTGCCACCAGCAGACGGGCAGGGGGCCTCACCGGGGAGCTGTTTTTT. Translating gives CATSRRAGGLTGELFF.

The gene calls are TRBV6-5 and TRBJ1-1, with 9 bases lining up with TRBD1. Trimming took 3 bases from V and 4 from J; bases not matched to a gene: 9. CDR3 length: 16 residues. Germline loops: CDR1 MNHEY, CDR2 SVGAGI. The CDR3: CASSYGGQGRATEAFF. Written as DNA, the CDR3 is TGTGCCAGCAGTTATGGGGGACAGGGCAGGGCCACTGAAGCTTTCTTT.

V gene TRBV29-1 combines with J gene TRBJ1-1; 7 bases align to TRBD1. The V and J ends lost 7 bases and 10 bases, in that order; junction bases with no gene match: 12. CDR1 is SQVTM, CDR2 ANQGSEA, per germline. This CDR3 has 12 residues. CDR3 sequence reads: CSAAQGERVAFF. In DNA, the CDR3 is TGCAGCGCAGCCCAGGGGGAAAGGGTAGCTTTCTTT.

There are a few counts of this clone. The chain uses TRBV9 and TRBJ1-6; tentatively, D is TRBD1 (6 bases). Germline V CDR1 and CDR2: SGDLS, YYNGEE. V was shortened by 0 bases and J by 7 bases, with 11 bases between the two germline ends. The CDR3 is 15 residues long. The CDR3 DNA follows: TGTGCCAGCAGCGTAGACCCAGGGGACAATTCACCCCTCCACTTT. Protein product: CASSVDPGDNSPLHF.

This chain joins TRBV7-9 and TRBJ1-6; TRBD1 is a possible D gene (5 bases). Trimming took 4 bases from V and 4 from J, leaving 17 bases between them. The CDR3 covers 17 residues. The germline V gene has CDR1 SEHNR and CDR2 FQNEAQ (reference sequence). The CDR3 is CASSSSGQDTYNSPLHF. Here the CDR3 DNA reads TGTGCCAGCAGCTCAAGTGGTCAGGACACTTATAATTCACCCCTCCACTTT.

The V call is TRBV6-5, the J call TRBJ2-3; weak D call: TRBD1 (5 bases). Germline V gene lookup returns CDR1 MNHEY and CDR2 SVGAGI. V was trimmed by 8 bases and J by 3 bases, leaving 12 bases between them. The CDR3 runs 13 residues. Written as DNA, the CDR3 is TGTGCCAGCCGCAGGACAAATACAGATACGCAGTATTTT. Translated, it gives CASRRTNTDTQYF.

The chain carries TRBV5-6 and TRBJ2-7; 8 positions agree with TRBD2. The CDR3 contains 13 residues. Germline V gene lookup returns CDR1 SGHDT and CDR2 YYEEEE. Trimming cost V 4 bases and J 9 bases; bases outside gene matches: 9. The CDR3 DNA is TGTGCCAGCAGCCGGGGACTAGAGAATCGGCAGTACTTC. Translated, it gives CASSRGLENRQYF.

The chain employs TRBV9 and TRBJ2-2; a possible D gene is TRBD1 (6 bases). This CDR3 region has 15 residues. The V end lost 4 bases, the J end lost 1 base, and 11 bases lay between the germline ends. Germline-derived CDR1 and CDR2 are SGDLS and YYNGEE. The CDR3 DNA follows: TGTGCCAGCAGCACTAGGGACAAGAACACCGGGGAGCTGTTTTTT. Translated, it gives CASSTRDKNTGELFF. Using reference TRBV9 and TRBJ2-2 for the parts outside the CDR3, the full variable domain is DSGVTQTPKHLITATGQRVTLRCSPRSGDLSVYWYQQSLDQGLQFLIQYYNGEERAKGNILERFSAQQFPDLHSELNLSSLELGDSALYFCASSTRDKNTGELFFGEGSRLTVL.

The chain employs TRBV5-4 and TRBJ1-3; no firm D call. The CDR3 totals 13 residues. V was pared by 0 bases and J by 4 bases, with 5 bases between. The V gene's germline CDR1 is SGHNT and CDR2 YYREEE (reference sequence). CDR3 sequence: CASSLAEGNTIYF. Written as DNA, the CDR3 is TGTGCCAGCAGCTTGGCTGAGGGAAACACCATATATTTT.

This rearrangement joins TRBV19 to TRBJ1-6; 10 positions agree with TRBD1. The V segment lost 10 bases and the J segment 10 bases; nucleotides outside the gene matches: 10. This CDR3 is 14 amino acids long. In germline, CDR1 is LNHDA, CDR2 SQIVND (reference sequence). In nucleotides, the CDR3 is TGTGCCACCTCGACAGGGGGCGCGAAATCACCCCTCCACTTT. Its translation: CATSTGGAKSPLHF.

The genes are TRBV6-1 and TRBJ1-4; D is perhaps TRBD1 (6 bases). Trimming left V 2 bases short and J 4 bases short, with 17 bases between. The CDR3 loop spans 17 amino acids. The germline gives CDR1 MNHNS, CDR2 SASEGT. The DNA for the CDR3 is TGTGCCAGCAGTGAATCCGTCAGGGGTCGATTTAATGAAAAACTGTTTTTT. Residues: CASSESVRGRFNEKLFF.

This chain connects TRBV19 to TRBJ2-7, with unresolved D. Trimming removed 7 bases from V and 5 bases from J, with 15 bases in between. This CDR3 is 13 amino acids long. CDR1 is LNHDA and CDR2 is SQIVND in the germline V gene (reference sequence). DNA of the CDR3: TGTGCCAGTAAGGCTAGGTCGAAGCACGAGCAGTACTTC. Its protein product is CASKARSKHEQYF. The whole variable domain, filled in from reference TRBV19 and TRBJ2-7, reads DGGITQSPKYLFRKEGQNVTLSCEQNLNHDAMYWYRQDPGQGLRLIYYSQIVNDFQKGDIAEGYSVSREKKESFPLTVTSAQKNPTAFYLCASKARSKHEQYFGPGTRLTVT.

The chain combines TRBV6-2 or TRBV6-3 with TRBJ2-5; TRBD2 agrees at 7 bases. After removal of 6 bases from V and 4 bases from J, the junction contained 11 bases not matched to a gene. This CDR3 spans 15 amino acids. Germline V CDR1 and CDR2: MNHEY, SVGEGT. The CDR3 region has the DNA TGTGCCAGCAGCCTTGCCGGGACTACAGGAGAGACCCAGTACTTC. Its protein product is CASSLAGTTGETQYF.